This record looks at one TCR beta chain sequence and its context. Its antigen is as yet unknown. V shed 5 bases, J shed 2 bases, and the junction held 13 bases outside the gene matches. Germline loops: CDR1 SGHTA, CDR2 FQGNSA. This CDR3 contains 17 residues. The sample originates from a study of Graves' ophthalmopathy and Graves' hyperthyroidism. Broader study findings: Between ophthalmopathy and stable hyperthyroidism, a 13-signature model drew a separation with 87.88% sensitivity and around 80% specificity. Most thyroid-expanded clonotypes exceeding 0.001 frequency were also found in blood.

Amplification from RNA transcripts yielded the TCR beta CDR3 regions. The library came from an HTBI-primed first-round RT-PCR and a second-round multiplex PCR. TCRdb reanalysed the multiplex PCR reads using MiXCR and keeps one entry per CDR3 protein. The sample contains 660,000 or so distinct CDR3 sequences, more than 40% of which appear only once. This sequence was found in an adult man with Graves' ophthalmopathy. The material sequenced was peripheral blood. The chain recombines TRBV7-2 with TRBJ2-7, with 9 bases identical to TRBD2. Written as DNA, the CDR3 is TGTGCCAGCAGCATCCTAGGGGGCGGGAGGGGAACCTACGAGCAGTACTTC. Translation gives CASSILGGGRGTYEQYF.